The clone carrying this TCR beta chain was observed at least ten times. Its specificity is unknown. Constant-region reverse primers amplified full-length variable regions, followed by semi-nested Nested Universal Primer A PCR. Each CDR3 protein is one row after TCRdb ran MiXCR on the 5' RACE reads. The sample records tens of thousands of distinct CDR3 sequences, just under 30% being singletons. Study results and limitations: In terms of TCR gene usage, tumor memory CD4+ T cells clustered together with blood and lymph node memory CD4+ cells, as well as with lymph node naive CD4+ cells. Tumor Tregs overlapped most with tumor, then blood, naive CD4+ cells.

The CDR3 is made up of 16 amino acids. CDR1 is MNHEY and CDR2 is SVGAGI in the germline V gene. V gave up 0 bases and J gave up 3 bases; unmatched junction bases: 7. Input material: memory CD4+ T cells sorted from a lymph node. Stated subset: memory CD4+ T cells, CD4+CD45RO+CD25-. The rearrangement uses TRBV6-5 and TRBJ2-7, with TRBD1 matching over 8 bases. This receptor was taken from a female donor with breast cancer. CDR3 DNA: TGTGCCAGCAGTTACTCGCTACCTGGACAGGGCTACGAGCAGTACTTC. Translation: CASSYSLPGQGYEQYF.